This T cell receptor beta chain was captured in a study of blood T cells in healthy people across ages. Overall study findings and caveats: Diversity estimates drawn from one million T cells were deemed underestimates. Older age went with lower TCR beta diversity per million T cells, in a roughly linear way.

On this clonotype: Its antigen is unknown.

Each individual donor underwent a draw of ten milliliters of peripheral blood. Alongside a J-beta primer mix, a sample-barcoded 5' primer served in a second PCR lasting roughly 7 to 11 cycles. One entry per CDR3 protein, called by TCRdb with MiXCR from the 5' RACE reads. The sample shows approximately 800,000 distinct CDR3 sequences, 62% of them seen only once. This CDR3 has 15 amino acids. Per germline, CDR1 LGHNA and CDR2 YSLEER. Trimming removed 0 bases from V and 8 bases from J, with 14 bases in between. This chain joins TRBV4-3 and TRBJ2-1; either TRBD1 or TRBD2 may fit D (7 bases each). The specimen was blood. The receptor was derived from a man aged 30-40 years in good health. Written as DNA, the CDR3 is TGCGCCAGCAGCCAAGATGGGGCAGGGGGGGATGAGCAGTTCTTC. Its translation is CASSQDGAGGDEQFF.